This T cell receptor beta chain was recorded in a study of human thymus T cells. Study findings and constraints: Gene usage for V and J segments appeared biased in thymic and blood repertoires.

A note on this clone: What it binds is not known.

With 4 bases clipped from V and 6 bases from J, the junction kept 5 bases outside the gene matches. The CDR3 is 15 amino acids. The germline CDR1 and CDR2 sequences are LNHDA and SQIVND (reference sequence). TCRdb keeps only in-frame clones here, not all; method: immunoSEQ multiplex PCR. The data show about 78,000 clones, with roughly 96% seen just once and 0.031% held by the top ten. From resections taken during corrective heart surgery, the thymus tissue was obtained. Healthy Finnish infants undergoing corrective surgery for congenital heart defects provided the donor material. Material: thymus tissue. The source of this sequence is a boy under two years old with a congenital heart defect but otherwise immunologically healthy. V gene TRBV19 combines with J gene TRBJ2-1; TRBD2 agrees at 11 bases. Here the CDR3 DNA reads TGTGCCAGTAGTAGACTAGCGGGAATCTCCAATGAGCAGTTCTTC. Protein sequence: CASSRLAGISNEQFF. Filled out from reference TRBV19 and TRBJ2-1, the complete variable domain reads DGGITQSPKYLFRKEGQNVTLSCEQNLNHDAMYWYRQDPGQGLRLIYYSQIVNDFQKGDIAEGYSVSREKKESFPLTVTSAQKNPTAFYLCASSRLAGISNEQFFGPGTRLTVL.